These 14 T cell receptor beta chains were sequenced from one sample in a study of T cell responses to AZD1222 COVID-19 vaccine. Data came from immunoSEQ multiplex PCR; TCRdb stores just in-frame clones and leaves some out. The table includes 95,000 to 100,000 clones, about 90% detected once. Sequences were derived from peripheral blood, sampled 28 days after the second AZD1222 dose. These receptors were taken from an adult who received the AZD1222 COVID-19 vaccine.

The chain links TRBV5-1 to TRBJ2-3, with 7 bases that match TRBD2. Trimming cost V 2 bases and J 5 bases; bases outside gene matches: 8. Germline CDR1 is SGHRS and CDR2 is YFSETQ. The CDR3 has 15 amino acids. The CDR3 DNA sequence: TGCGCCAGCAGCTTCGGGACGTCGGGGGGAGATACGCAGTATTTT. This translates into CASSFGTSGGDTQYF.

This rearrangement joins TRBV5-1 to TRBJ2-3; the D gene could be TRBD1 or TRBD2 (5 bases each). The V end was cut by 4 bases, the J end by 2 bases, with 11 bases between. The CDR3 runs 14 residues. CDR1 and CDR2 from the germline V gene are SGHRS and YFSETQ. The CDR3 here is CASSLGDPTDTQYF. In nucleotides, the CDR3 is TGCGCCAGCAGCCTCGGGGACCCCACAGATACGCAGTATTTT.

CDR3 in DNA: TGTGCCTGGAGTGGTCAGGGGGCGCTGTTTCACTACACCTTC. Protein: CAWSGQGALFHYTF. This chain uses TRBV30 with TRBJ1-2; 8 nucleotides agree with TRBD1. This CDR3 has 14 residues. V trimming: 1 base; J trimming: 10 bases; junction bases outside the gene matches: 11. Germline V lookup: CDR1 GTSNPN, CDR2 SVGIG (reference sequence).

This chain joins TRBV5-4 and TRBJ2-7; a possible D gene is TRBD2 (5 bases). Trimming removed 4 bases at V and 3 bases at J, with 20 bases between. Germline CDR1 is SGHNT and CDR2 is YYREEE (reference sequence). The CDR3 is 16 amino acids. CDR3: CASSPWTSSSIYEQYF. CDR3 in DNA: TGTGCCAGCAGCCCATGGACTTCTTCGTCTATCTACGAGCAGTACTTC. Looking up the rest from reference TRBV5-4 and TRBJ2-7 gives the full variable domain: ETGVTQSPTHLIKTRGQQVTLRCSSQSGHNTVSWYQQALGQGPQFIFQYYREEENGRGNFPPRFSGLQFPNYSSELNVNALELDDSALYLCASSPWTSSSIYEQYFGPGTRLTVT.

This clone has just one count. This chain links TRBV6-6 with TRBJ2-7; D perhaps matches TRBD2 (6 bases). Trimming pared 0 bases from V and 2 bases from J, leaving 8 bases between. CDR1 is MNHNY, CDR2 SVGAGI, per germline (reference sequence). This CDR3 spans 14 amino acids. DNA for the CDR3: TGTGCCAGCAGTTACTCACGCGGGACCTACGAGCAGTACTTC. It codes for CASSYSRGTYEQYF.

This chain uses TRBV7-2 with TRBJ1-6, with no clear D. Trimming pared 1 base from V and 9 bases from J, leaving 7 bases between. The CDR3 contains 13 residues. CDR1 is SGHTA, CDR2 FQGNSA, per germline. As DNA, the CDR3 is TGTGCCAGCAGCTTAGAAGTTTTTTCACCCCTCCACTTT. Translating gives CASSLEVFSPLHF.

This clone came up a few times. This chain joins TRBV19 and TRBJ1-4, with no clear D. This CDR3 contains 13 residues. Trimming shortened V by 3 bases and J by 8 bases, and 10 bases separated the two germline ends. From germline, CDR1 is LNHDA and CDR2 SQIVND (reference sequence). The CDR3 protein is CASSISRSEKLFF. The CDR3 nucleotides are TGTGCCAGTAGTATTAGCAGGAGCGAAAAACTGTTTTTT.

The chain has TRBV5-5 and TRBJ2-7, with a tentative D call TRBD2 (6 bases). CDR1 and CDR2 (germline): SGHKS, YYEKEE (reference sequence). Deletions cut 2 bases from V and 0 bases from J, with 12 bases between. This CDR3 contains 15 residues. CDR3 sequence (DNA): TGTGCCAGCAGCTTTCTCGGCGGGACCTCCTACGAGCAGTACTTC. Encoded protein: CASSFLGGTSYEQYF.

Written as DNA, the CDR3 is TGTGCCAGCAGTTCCCCCGGGAGGGCGAACACTGAAGCTTTCTTT. Its translation is CASSSPGRANTEAFF. V usage is TRBV28 and J usage is TRBJ1-1; D remains unclear. The length of the CDR3 is 15 residues. V shed 4 bases and J shed 1 base, with 13 bases lying between them. CDR1 is MDHEN, CDR2 SYDVKM, per germline.

This chain's CDR3 is CASTFLGGGYEQFF. Here the CDR3 DNA reads TGTGCCAGCACCTTTCTTGGCGGGGGGTATGAGCAGTTCTTC. V and J are TRBV28 and TRBJ2-1; 8 bases map to TRBD2. The ends lost 7 bases at V and 8 bases at J; junction bases unmatched: 10. The CDR3 runs 14 residues. CDR1 MDHEN and CDR2 SYDVKM come from the germline V gene.

The count of this clone is one. J is TRBJ2-3 and V is TRBV2; 11 bases line up with TRBD2. This CDR3 is 16 amino acids long. Germline-derived CDR1 and CDR2 are SNHLY and FYNNEI. Germline trimming cut 3 bases from V and 1 base from J; bases unmatched to any gene: 3. The CDR3 DNA sequence: TGTGCCAGCAGTGATCTACTAGCGGGGGGCACAGATACGCAGTATTTT. Its translation is CASSDLLAGGTDTQYF.

The chain links TRBV5-4 to TRBJ2-3, with 12 bases that match TRBD2. The CDR3 extends over 15 amino acids. Germline CDR1 reads SGHNT; CDR2 reads YYREEE (reference sequence). V lost 1 base to trimming and J lost 6 bases; unmatched junction nucleotides: 3. For the CDR3, the DNA is TGTGCCAGCAGCTTGACTAGCGGGAGGTTGGATACGCAGTATTTT. Its translation is CASSLTSGRLDTQYF.

This chain uses TRBV28 with TRBJ2-7, with 10 nucleotides matching TRBD1. The CDR3 totals 15 residues. J was trimmed by 3 bases and V by 6 bases; bases with no gene match: 8. Germline CDR1 MDHEN, CDR2 SYDVKM. CDR3 in amino acids: CASSIPGQGSYEQYF. CDR3 bases: TGTGCCAGCAGCATACCGGGACAGGGGAGCTACGAGCAGTACTTC.

This CDR3 reads CASSRRLPTVFF. The CDR3 DNA reads as TGTGCCAGCAGTCGCCGACTGCCTACAGTGTTCTTC. V and J are TRBV6-5 and TRBJ2-1; D ambiguous. V was trimmed by 5 bases and J by 15 bases, leaving 17 bases between them. CDR1 and CDR2 (germline): MNHEY, SVGAGI. This CDR3 has 12 amino acids.